This TCR beta chain is from a study of control samples from healthy donors and cancer patients. Produced via immunoSEQ multiplex PCR; TCRdb's table is partial and in-frame only. The profile shows about 110,000 clones, around four fifths of them singletons. V dropped 1 base and J dropped 5 bases, with 17 bases sitting between them. Germline loops: CDR1 KGHSH, CDR2 LQKENI. The CDR3 covers 16 residues. This rearrangement joins TRBV18 to TRBJ1-2; D is undetermined. The specimen sequenced was blood. The TCR was taken from a man aged 18 to 35 in good health. The CDR3 DNA sequence: TGTGCCAGCTCACCACGGGCCGTGTCAGGTGAATATGGCTACACCTTC. This sequence encodes CASSPRAVSGEYGYTF.